This T cell receptor (beta chain) was profiled in a study of shared clonotypes between healthy human individuals. Study-wide points: Four donors had about 5% of their naive CD4 clonotypes in common. A reduction in generation probabilities was seen for non-shared clonotypes relative to those shared by all four donors. Estimated richness was generally greater in naive than memory subsets.

Some clones are missing from TCRdb's copy, which holds only in-frame ones; the method was immunoSEQ multiplex PCR. The table lists about 2.3 million clones, 85% to 95% of them singletons. Turning to this clone: Its antigen is undetermined.

This CDR3 region has 14 residues. Germline CDR1 MNHEY, CDR2 SMNVEV (reference sequence). The germline V and J ends were trimmed by 1 base and 3 bases, with 9 bases remaining between them. This receptor was identified in a young man in good health. Some clones in this sample may be carry-over from other donors' samples. The chain uses TRBV27 and TRBJ1-1, with a tentative D call TRBD1 (6 bases). Sequencing used naive CD4+ T cells from PBMCs. As for subset: CD45RA+ positively selected. The CDR3 sequence is CASSLYREDTEAFF. The CDR3 DNA is TGTGCCAGCAGTTTATACAGGGAGGACACTGAAGCTTTCTTT.